The following is a TCR beta chain sequence with its context. Its antigen is still unknown. The entry originates in a study of cytomegalovirus exposure and HLA in healthy donors. Points from the study as a whole: Sequencing depth across donors, presence/absence analyses assumed, was roughly uniform. According to reports, the classifier identified cytomegalovirus status with high specificity and sensitivity.

V lost 5 bases to trimming and J lost 2 bases, with 12 bases between them. The CDR3 runs 14 residues. CDR1 and CDR2 from the germline V gene are MNHEY and SMNVEV (reference sequence). PCR primers comprised 60 Vbeta and 13 Jbeta primers. As handled by the study authors: Counted up in a later analysis, unique TCR beta chains came to about 80 million, with some 9.9 million shared. Method: immunoSEQ multiplex PCR; TCRdb's copy keeps in-frame clones and lacks some. V and J calls and clone size follow that table, whereas D and trimming were derived from the DNA. The sample carries approximately 200,000 clones, around three quarters recorded once.

V is TRBV27 and J is TRBJ2-5, with D tentatively TRBD1 (6 bases). Sequencing input: PBMCs. The source of this sequence is a man in his thirties or forties in good health and CMV-seronegative. CDR3 sequence: CASSGLGGQETQYF. CDR3 nucleotides: TGTGCCAGCAGTGGGTTAGGGGGTCAAGAGACCCAGTACTTC.